This T cell receptor (beta chain) originates from a study of T cell clonality in common variable immunodeficiency. Study conclusions and caveats: Patient heterogeneity in the CVID cohort limited correlations between repertoire features and clinical complications. Compared with healthy controls, CVID subjects showed increased TCRbeta clonality, mostly in about a third.

Method: immunoSEQ multiplex PCR; TCRdb's copy keeps in-frame clones and lacks some. This sample carries about 50,000 clones, none of them present only once. Germline CDR1 is LNHDA and CDR2 is SQIVND (reference sequence). V lost 11 bases and J lost 1; bases outside the gene matches: 12. The CDR3 sequence is 16 residues long. This clone was seen more than once but under ten times. What it binds is not known. The read halts 3 residues ahead of the CDR3 end, with the missing end drawn from the germline J gene. The receptor's source is a person between 18 and 69 years old in good health. Material for sequencing was peripheral blood mononuclear cells. The rearrangement joins TRBV19 to TRBJ1-3; 9 positions match TRBD1. CDR3 DNA (partial): TGTGCCTTACCCACCGGACAGGGGCTTTCTGGAAACACC. This codes for CALPTGQGLSGNT. The full CDR3 protein is CALPTGQGLSGNTIYF.